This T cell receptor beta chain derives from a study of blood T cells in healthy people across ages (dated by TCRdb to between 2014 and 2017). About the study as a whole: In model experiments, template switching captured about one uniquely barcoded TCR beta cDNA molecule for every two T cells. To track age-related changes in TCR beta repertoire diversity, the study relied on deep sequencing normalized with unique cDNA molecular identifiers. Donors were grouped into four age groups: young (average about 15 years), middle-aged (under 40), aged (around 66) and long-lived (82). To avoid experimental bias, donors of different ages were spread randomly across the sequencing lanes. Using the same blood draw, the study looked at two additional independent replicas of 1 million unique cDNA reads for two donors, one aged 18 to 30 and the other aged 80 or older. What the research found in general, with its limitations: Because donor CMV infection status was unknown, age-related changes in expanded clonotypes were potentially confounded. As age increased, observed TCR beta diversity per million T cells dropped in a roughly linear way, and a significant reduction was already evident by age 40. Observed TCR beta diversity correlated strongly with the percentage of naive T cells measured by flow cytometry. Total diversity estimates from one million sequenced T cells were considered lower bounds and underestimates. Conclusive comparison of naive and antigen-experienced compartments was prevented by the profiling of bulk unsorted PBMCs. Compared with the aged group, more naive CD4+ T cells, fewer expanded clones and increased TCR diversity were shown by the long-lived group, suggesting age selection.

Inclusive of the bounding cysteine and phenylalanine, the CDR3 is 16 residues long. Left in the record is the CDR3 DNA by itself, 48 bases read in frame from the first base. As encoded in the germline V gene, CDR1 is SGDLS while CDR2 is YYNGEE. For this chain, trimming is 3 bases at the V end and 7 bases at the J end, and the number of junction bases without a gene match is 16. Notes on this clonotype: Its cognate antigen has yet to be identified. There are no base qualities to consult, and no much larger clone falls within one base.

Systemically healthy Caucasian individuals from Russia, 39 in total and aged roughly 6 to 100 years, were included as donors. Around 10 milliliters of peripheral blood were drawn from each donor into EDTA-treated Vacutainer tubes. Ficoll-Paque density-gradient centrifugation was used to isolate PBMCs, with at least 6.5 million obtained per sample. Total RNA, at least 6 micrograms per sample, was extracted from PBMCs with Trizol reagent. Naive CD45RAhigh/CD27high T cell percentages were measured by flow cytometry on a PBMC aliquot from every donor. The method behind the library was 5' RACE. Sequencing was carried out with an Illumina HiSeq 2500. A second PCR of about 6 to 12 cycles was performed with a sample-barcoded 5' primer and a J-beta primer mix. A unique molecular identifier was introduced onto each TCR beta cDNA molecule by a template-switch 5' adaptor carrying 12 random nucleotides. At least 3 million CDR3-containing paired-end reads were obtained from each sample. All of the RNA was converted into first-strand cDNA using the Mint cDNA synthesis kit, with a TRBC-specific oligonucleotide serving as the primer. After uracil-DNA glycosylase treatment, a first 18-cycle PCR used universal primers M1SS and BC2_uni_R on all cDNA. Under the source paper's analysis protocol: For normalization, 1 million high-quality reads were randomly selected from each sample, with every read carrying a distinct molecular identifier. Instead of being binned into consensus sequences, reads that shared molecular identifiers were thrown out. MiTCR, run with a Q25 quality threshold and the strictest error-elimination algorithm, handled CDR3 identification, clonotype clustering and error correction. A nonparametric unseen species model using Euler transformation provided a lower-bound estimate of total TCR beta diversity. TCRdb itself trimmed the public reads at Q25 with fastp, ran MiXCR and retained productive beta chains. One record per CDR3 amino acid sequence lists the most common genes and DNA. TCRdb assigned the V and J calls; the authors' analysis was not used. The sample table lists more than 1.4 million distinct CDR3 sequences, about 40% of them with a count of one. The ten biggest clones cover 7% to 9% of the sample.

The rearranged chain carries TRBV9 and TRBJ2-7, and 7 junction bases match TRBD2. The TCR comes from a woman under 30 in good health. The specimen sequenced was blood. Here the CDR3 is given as CASSEGRGRAISEQYF. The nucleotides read TGTGCCAGCAGCGAGGGGAGAGGGAGGGCCATCAGTGAGCAGTACTTC.